Detailed here is one T cell receptor beta chain. Its target is not known. Germline CDR1 reads SGHRS; CDR2 reads YFSETQ. The ends lost 0 bases at V and 7 bases at J; junction bases unmatched: 5. The CDR3 runs to 15 residues. Specified time point: sample taken at primary tumor resection. Sequencing covered unsorted whole RNA taken from tumor, nontumor lung or frozen PBMC. Donation came from some 73 patients with untreated early-stage non-small cell lung cancer. This entry is derived from a study of spatial heterogeneity in lung cancer. Overall study results and limits: Ubiquitous expanded tumor TCRs appeared in blood more at resection than follow-up.

Via MiXCR, TCRdb re-called the 5' RACE reads, giving one row per CDR3 protein. This table has 80,000 to 95,000 distinct CDR3 sequences, approximately 8.9% appearing once. This clonotype was sampled from a male donor with early-stage non-small cell lung cancer. The V call is TRBV5-1, the J call TRBJ2-1; 9 positions agree with TRBD2. Sequenced material: PBMCs, taken at surgery. CDR3 loop: CASSLALAGLNEQFF. The CDR3 DNA follows: TGCGCCAGCAGCTTGGCCCTAGCGGGGTTGAATGAGCAGTTCTTC.